This T cell receptor beta chain was profiled in a study of CD8 T cells in ankylosing spondylitis. Notes on the study in general: A TCR beta motif of fewer than ten highly homologous variants seemed to mark ankylosing spondylitis blood. Prior work had noted some motif variants in reactive arthritis blood and synovial fluid. CD8+ by phenotype, disease-linked clones were relatively rare in peripheral blood. Clones tied to disease were said to be significantly enriched in matched ankylosing spondylitis synovial fluid.

This clonotype was seen only a few times. The antigen is undetermined. The V gene lost 2 bases and the J gene lost 1 base, with 15 bases spanning the gap. The CDR3 extends over 16 amino acids. The germline V gene encodes CDR1 DFQATT and CDR2 SNEGSKA (reference sequence). Molecular-barcoded quantitative 5'-RACE produced these TCR beta libraries. From the 5' RACE reads, TCRdb called clonotypes with MiXCR, one entry per CDR3 protein. The sample holds 750,000 to 850,000 distinct CDR3 sequences, approximately 12% seen once. This chain joins TRBV20-1 and TRBJ1-5; D remains ambiguous. This sequence originates from a male donor with ankylosing spondylitis. Sequencing was performed on blood, either unsorted or a sorted T cell fraction (not recorded which). The CDR3 bases are TGCAGTGCTAGAAGCGTTCCTACGCGGAGCAATCAGCCCCAGCATTTT. This encodes CSARSVPTRSNQPQHF.